The 16 T cell receptor beta chains reported below all come from one sample, sequenced in a study of immune evolution from preneoplasia to lung adenocarcinoma (dated by TCRdb to the early 2020s). Library generation was performed with the immunoSEQ multiplex PCR assay. TCRdb carries this immuneACCESS record with in-frame sequences only. Its versions omit some clonotypes, under half of them owing to an unresolved V gene in the studies checked, with the rest unexplained. This sample has thousands of clones in its table, and about three quarters of those were observed once. The ten largest clones take up 5.9% of the sample. The sample taken for sequencing was FFPE invasive lung adenocarcinoma tissue. The cell subset or site label, read with the paper, signifies: frankly invasive lung adenocarcinoma (ADC). Every receptor here comes from a person between 50 and 60 years old with lung adenocarcinoma.

This clone was seen once. This rearrangement joins TRBV28 to TRBJ2-7; D is undetermined. V was trimmed by 1 base and J by 2 bases, leaving 9 bases between them. Looked up from germline, CDR1 is MDHEN and CDR2 is SYDVKM. The CDR3 is 14 residues long. Here the CDR3 DNA reads TGTGCCAGCAGTTTATTCAGGATACCCTACGAGCAGTACTTC. Encoded protein: CASSLFRIPYEQYF.

The chain couples TRBV5-4 to TRBJ2-1; D possibly corresponds to TRBD2 (6 bases). V lost 4 bases to trimming and J lost 6 bases, with 14 bases between them. This CDR3 is 14 amino acids long. Germline V gene lookup returns CDR1 SGHNT and CDR2 YYREEE (reference sequence). CDR3 DNA sequence: TGTGCCAGCAGCGACGCGGGACGGGGCAATGAGCAGTTCTTC. Protein sequence: CASSDAGRGNEQFF. Based on the CDR3 plus reference TRBV5-4 and TRBJ2-1, the full variable domain is ETGVTQSPTHLIKTRGQQVTLRCSSQSGHNTVSWYQQALGQGPQFIFQYYREEENGRGNFPPRFSGLQFPNYSSELNVNALELDDSALYLCASSDAGRGNEQFFGPGTRLTVL.

The chain recombines TRBV18 with TRBJ2-7; D could derive from TRBD1 or TRBD2 (6 bases each). Germline CDR1 is KGHSH and CDR2 is LQKENI. V lost 0 bases and J 5 bases, leaving 17 bases between the germline ends. The CDR3 totals 16 residues. CDR3 nucleotides: TGTGCCAGCTCACCACCGTCCTTAGGGGGGCGAAACGAGCAGTACTTC. Its protein product is CASSPPSLGGRNEQYF. The full variable domain, completed using reference TRBV18 and TRBJ2-7, is NAGVMQNPRHLVRRRGQEARLRCSPMKGHSHVYWYRQLPEEGLKFMVYLQKENIIDESGMPKERFSAEFPKEGPSILRIQQVVRGDSAAYFCASSPPSLGGRNEQYFGPGTRLTVT.

J is TRBJ2-2 and V is TRBV7-9; 13 bases agree with TRBD2. Trimming cost V 6 bases and J 10 bases; bases outside gene matches: 2. The CDR3 loop spans 13 amino acids. Germline CDR1 SEHNR, CDR2 FQNEAQ (reference sequence). The CDR3 nucleotides read TGTGCCAGCAGACTAGCGGGAGGGCCGGAGCTGTTTTTT. It yields the protein CASRLAGGPELFF.

The rearrangement links TRBV6-4 to TRBJ2-2, with 7 bases matching TRBD2. Germline trimming cut 2 bases from V and 1 base from J; bases unmatched to any gene: 1. This CDR3 has 15 amino acids. The germline V gene encodes CDR1 MRHNA and CDR2 SNTAGT. The CDR3 nucleotides read TGTGCCAGCAGTGACACGGGAGGGAACACCGGGGAGCTGTTTTTT. Protein: CASSDTGGNTGELFF.

The chain joins TRBV6-5 to TRBJ2-6, with 7 bases identical to TRBD1. Germline V gene sequence: CDR1 MNHEY, CDR2 SVGAGI. V was clipped by 6 bases and J by 1 base; unmatched bases: 3. CDR3 length: 15 amino acids. CDR3 nucleotide sequence: TGTGCCAGCAGCCACAGGGGATCTGGGGCCAACGTCCTGACTTTC. Amino acids: CASSHRGSGANVLTF.

The CDR3 DNA follows: TGTGCCAGCAGCTCCAGGGCCGTCCAGACCTACGAGCAGTACTTC. Its protein is CASSSRAVQTYEQYF. The genes are TRBV5-6 and TRBJ2-7, with D possibly being TRBD1 (5 bases). The CDR3 contains 15 residues. Germline V gene lookup returns CDR1 SGHDT and CDR2 YYEEEE. The V end lost 3 bases, the J end lost 2 bases, and 15 bases lay between the germline ends. Full variable domain (missing parts from reference TRBV5-6 and TRBJ2-7): DAGVTQSPTHLIKTRGQQVTLRCSPKSGHDTVSWYQQALGQGPQFIFQYYEEEERQRGNFPDRFSGHQFPNYSSELNVNALLLGDSALYLCASSSRAVQTYEQYFGPGTRLTVT.

This rearrangement joins TRBV30 to TRBJ2-1; TRBD2 matches at 8 bases. CDR3 length: 13 amino acids. J lost 4 bases, V lost 3 bases, and 2 bases had no gene match. Germline V gives CDR1 GTSNPN, CDR2 SVGIG (reference sequence). The CDR3 loop reads CAWSGRAYNEQFF. CDR3 DNA: TGTGCCTGGAGCGGGAGGGCGTACAATGAGCAGTTCTTC. Filled out from reference TRBV30 and TRBJ2-1, the complete variable domain reads SQTIHQWPATLVQPVGSPLSLECTVEGTSNPNLYWYRQAAGRGLQLLFYSVGIGQISSEVPQNLSASRPQDRQFILSSKKLLLSDSGFYLCAWSGRAYNEQFFGPGTRLTVL.

The V gene is TRBV5-4, the J gene TRBJ2-7; D remains unclear. This CDR3 is 15 amino acids long. CDR1 is SGHNT, CDR2 YYREEE, per germline (reference sequence). V gave up 3 bases and J gave up 0 bases, with 13 bases separating them. Here the CDR3 reads CASSSYGRSSYEQYF. CDR3 nucleotides: TGTGCCAGCAGCTCCTATGGACGGAGCTCCTACGAGCAGTACTTC.

The V call is TRBV27, the J call TRBJ2-5, with D perhaps matching TRBD2 (6 bases). CDR3 length: 14 amino acids. V was cut by 6 bases and J by 1 base, with 12 bases left in between. Germline lookup yields CDR1 MNHEY and CDR2 SMNVEV (reference sequence). This chain's CDR3 is CASRGGRRQETQYF. For the CDR3, the DNA is TGTGCCAGCAGGGGGGGACGGCGCCAAGAGACCCAGTACTTC.

The chain carries TRBV19 and TRBJ1-1; D may be TRBD1 (5 bases). Trimming removed 4 bases from V and 5 bases from J, with 20 bases in between. Germline loops: CDR1 LNHDA, CDR2 SQIVND (reference sequence). CDR3 length equals 16 residues. CDR3 bases: TGTGCCAGTAGTACCGGATGGGGGGGAAGGAGGACTGAAGCTTTCTTT. Protein product: CASSTGWGGRRTEAFF.

With respect to this clone: The junction differs from germline at one of its ends, possibly a read error. This rearrangement joins TRBV11-2 to TRBJ2-1, with unresolved D. The CDR3 is made up of 16 amino acids. Per the germline V gene, CDR1 is SGHAT and CDR2 is FQNNGV. CDR3 sequence (DNA): TGTACCAGCAGCCTCCAGCCCCCGAGCTCCTACAATGAGCAGTTCTTC. Translating gives CTSSLQPPSSYNEQFF.

The chain is built from TRBV20-1 and TRBJ2-7; D gene ambiguous. CDR3 length: 10 residues. CDR1 and CDR2 from the germline V gene are DFQATT and SNEGSKA (reference sequence). Trimming cost V 6 bases and J 1 base, with 4 bases left between them. The CDR3 is CSAGSYEQYF. CDR3 DNA sequence: TGCAGTGCGGGTTCCTACGAGCAGTACTTC.

This sequence joins TRBV6-1 and TRBJ2-5; 8 bases agree with TRBD1. The germline gives CDR1 MNHNS, CDR2 SASEGT. This CDR3 has 15 residues. V shed 10 bases and J 5 bases; nucleotides not matched to a gene: 15. The CDR3 DNA reads TGTGCCAAAGGACAGGGAACCCCGTTAGAGGAGACCCAGTACTTC. This translates into CAKGQGTPLEETQYF.

The genes are TRBV20-1 and TRBJ1-2; D remains ambiguous. The CDR3 is 9 amino acids. V shed 3 bases and J shed 11 bases, with 7 bases lying between them. Germline V gives CDR1 DFQATT, CDR2 SNEGSKA (reference sequence). CDR3 sequence: CSARDLYTF. The DNA for the CDR3 is TGCAGTGCTAGGGATTTATACACCTTC.

The V and J genes are TRBV29-1 and TRBJ1-5; TRBD1 matches at 11 bases. J gave up 4 bases and V 6 bases, and 5 bases lay outside the gene matches. CDR1 and CDR2 (germline): SQVTM, ANQGSEA. The CDR3 totals 14 residues. DNA for the CDR3: TGCAGCGTGGGGACAGGGGGGGCAAATCAGCCCCAGCATTTT. It translates to CSVGTGGANQPQHF.